A selection of T cell receptor beta chains follows, all from one sample in a study of blood T cell repertoires in COVID-19. The protocol was immunoSEQ multiplex PCR, while the TCRdb copy is restricted to in-frame clones and leaves out a portion. Seen here are more than 150,000 clones, roughly nine tenths observed once, and the top ten hold approximately 2.3%. Sequencing was carried out using peripheral blood. Receptor source: a woman in her 70s with acute or convalescent COVID-19. Both conserved end residues are part of each CDR3. D genes are given only for firm matches. Size tells how often a clone was seen (once, few, many) or the class of an expanded clone, and some rows leave it out.

. TRBJ1-5 TRBV28 . CASSFTGSGNQPQHF TGTGCCAGCAGTTTCACCGGGAGCGGTAATCAGCCCCAGCATTTT
TRBD2 TRBJ2-3 TRBV3-1/TRBV3-2 . CASSQVGGAFTDTQYF TGTGCCAGCAGCCAAGTCGGGGGGGCTTTCACAGATACGCAGTATTTT
TRBD1 TRBJ1-1 TRBV30 . CAWSVGTGNTEAFF TGTGCCTGGAGTGTAGGGACAGGGAACACTGAAGCTTTCTTT
TRBD1 TRBJ2-4 TRBV7-2 once CASSPGTGKNIQYF TGTGCCAGCAGCCCCGGGACAGGAAAAAACATTCAGTACTTC
. TRBJ2-1 TRBV9 . CASSVVDSNEQFF TGTGCCAGCAGCGTAGTGGACAGCAATGAGCAGTTCTTC
TRBD1 TRBJ1-1 TRBV5-6 . CASSWTGITEAFF TGTGCCAGCAGCTGGACAGGAATCACTGAAGCTTTCTTT
TRBD1 TRBJ2-7 TRBV6-5 . CASKGTVPYEQYF TGTGCCAGCAAAGGGACAGTCCCCTACGAGCAGTACTTC
TRBD1 TRBJ2-7 TRBV15 . CATSRDKNRGLNYEQYF TGTGCCACCAGCAGGGACAAGAACAGGGGGCTAAACTACGAGCAGTACTTC
TRBD1 TRBJ2-3 TRBV7-3 . CASSPTGDTQYF TGTGCCAGCAGCCCGACAGGGGATACGCAGTATTTT
TRBD2 TRBJ2-7 TRBV7-2 . CASSLYFGRSYEQYF TGTGCCAGCAGCTTATATTTCGGGAGGTCGTACGAGCAGTACTTC
. TRBJ1-2 TRBV19 . CASRVFGQDNGYTF TGTGCCAGCCGTGTGTTTGGCCAAGATAATGGCTACACCTTC
TRBD1 TRBJ1-2 TRBV15 . CATSKRTGALSGYTF TGTGCCACCAGCAAAAGGACAGGGGCCTTGAGTGGCTACACCTTC
TRBD1 TRBJ1-6 TRBV5-1 few CASSLPGQGNSPLHF TGCGCCAGCAGCCTGCCCGGACAGGGAAACTCACCCCTCCACTTT
. TRBJ2-1 TRBV5-4 once CASSLNRRHEQFF TGTGCCAGCAGCTTGAACAGGCGACATGAGCAGTTCTTC
TRBD2 TRBJ2-3 TRBV11-2 . CASSLGRLAGATDTQYF TGTGCCAGCAGCTTAGGAAGACTAGCGGGGGCCACAGATACGCAGTATTTT
. TRBJ2-4 TRBV28 once CASSLPGGAKNIQYF TGTGCCAGCAGTTTACCAGGGGGGGCCAAAAACATTCAGTACTTC
. TRBJ1-1 TRBV2 . CASRIQGPTEAFF TGTGCCAGCAGGATACAGGGTCCCACTGAAGCTTTCTTT
. TRBJ2-2 TRBV11-3 . CASRILANTGELFF TGTGCCAGCAGGATACTCGCGAACACCGGGGAGCTGTTTTTT
. TRBJ2-5 TRBV7-9 . CASRPLTFQETQYF TGTGCCAGCAGACCGTTGACTTTCCAAGAGACCCAGTACTTC
. TRBJ2-3 TRBV13 . CASSIPSRGADTQYF TGTGCCAGCAGCATACCGTCCAGGGGGGCAGATACGCAGTATTTT
TRBD1 TRBJ1-1 TRBV4-1 . CASSQGRDRGHTEAFF TGCGCCAGCAGCCAAGGGAGGGACAGGGGACACACTGAAGCTTTCTTT
TRBD1 TRBJ1-2 TRBV9 . CASSVEARRAGGNYGYTF TGTGCCAGCAGCGTAGAGGCGAGAAGGGCAGGGGGCAACTATGGCTACACCTTC
. TRBJ2-1 TRBV5-6 . CASSLLHQRVSYNEQFF TGTGCCAGCAGCTTGTTGCACCAGCGGGTTTCCTACAATGAGCAGTTCTTC
TRBD2 TRBJ2-1 TRBV11-2 . CASSLDEKLAGGRGNEQFF TGTGCCAGCAGCTTAGATGAGAAGCTAGCGGGGGGCCGAGGGAATGAGCAGTTCTTC
TRBD1 TRBJ2-3 TRBV15 . CATSRNDHRGRTDTQYF TGTGCCACCAGCAGAAATGACCACAGGGGGCGCACAGATACGCAGTATTTT
TRBD1 TRBJ1-2 TRBV24-1 few CATSDLTGGFGYTF TGTGCCACCAGTGATTTGACAGGGGGCTTTGGCTACACCTTC
. TRBJ1-1 TRBV9 once CASTGGYDTEAFF TGTGCCAGCACGGGAGGCTACGACACTGAAGCTTTCTTT
TRBD2 TRBJ2-5 TRBV29-1 . CSGTGGAETQYF TGCAGTGGAACGGGGGGGGCTGAGACCCAGTACTTC
TRBD1 TRBJ2-1 TRBV11-3 . CASSSRDRGMNEQFF TGTGCCAGCAGCTCACGGGACAGGGGGATGAATGAGCAGTTCTTC
TRBD1 TRBJ2-1 TRBV11-1 . CASSLVGTGSYNEQFF TGTGCCAGCAGCTTAGTAGGGACAGGCTCCTACAATGAGCAGTTCTTC
TRBD2 TRBJ2-5 TRBV18 . CASSQLLTTGGQETQYF TGTGCCAGCTCACAACTTCTTACCACCGGGGGGCAAGAGACCCAGTACTTC
. TRBJ1-2 TRBV7-8 . CASSTGGSNYGYTF TGTGCCAGCAGTACCGGGGGTTCTAACTATGGCTACACCTTC
TRBD1 TRBJ1-1 TRBV10-3 . CAISESGTGGFGVNTEAFF TGTGCCATCAGTGAGTCGGGGACAGGGGGTTTCGGGGTGAACACTGAAGCTTTCTTT
TRBD1 TRBJ1-5 TRBV28 . CASSPRGSAIPQHF TGTGCCAGCAGTCCCAGGGGGTCCGCAATTCCCCAGCATTTT
TRBD1 TRBJ2-5 TRBV5-1 . CASSLPGQGETQYF TGCGCCAGCAGCTTACCGGGACAGGGGGAGACCCAGTACTTC
. TRBJ2-2 TRBV2 . CASNPQTGNTGELFF TGTGCCAGCAACCCCCAGACAGGGAACACCGGGGAGCTGTTTTTT
TRBD1 TRBJ1-2 TRBV4-3 . CASSQAGTASNYGYTF TGCGCCAGCAGCCAAGCTGGGACAGCCTCTAACTATGGCTACACCTTC
. TRBJ1-1 TRBV19 . CASSRGWGSGEAFF TGTGCCAGTAGTCGGGGGTGGGGGAGCGGTGAAGCTTTCTTT
. TRBJ1-1 TRBV21-1 . CANRTGANTEAFF TGTGCCAATCGGACAGGGGCGAACACTGAAGCTTTCTTT
TRBD1 TRBJ1-1 TRBV5-1 few CASSRGQGKNTEAFF TGCGCCAGCAGCCGAGGACAGGGGAAAAACACTGAAGCTTTCTTT
. TRBJ1-5 TRBV30 . CAWSVTGRDSNQPQHF TGTGCCTGGAGTGTAACTGGGCGAGATAGCAATCAGCCCCAGCATTTT
TRBD1 TRBJ2-5 TRBV6-2/TRBV6-3 . CASSYLKGAEETQYF TGTGCCAGCAGTTACTTGAAGGGGGCGGAAGAGACCCAGTACTTC
TRBD1 TRBJ1-6 TRBV25-1 . CASSAGTGHNSPLHF TGTGCCAGCAGTGCGGGGACAGGCCATAATTCACCCCTCCACTTT
TRBD1 TRBJ1-3 TRBV2 . CASRYDRGQGTIYF TGTGCCAGCAGATACGACAGGGGGCAAGGCACCATATATTTT
. TRBJ1-4 TRBV5-1 . CASRASGTNEKLFF TGCGCCAGCAGAGCCTCGGGGACTAATGAAAAACTGTTTTTT
TRBD1 TRBJ2-1 TRBV10-2 . CASSPGTGVYNEQFF TGCGCCAGCAGCCCCGGGACAGGAGTCTACAATGAGCAGTTCTTC
. TRBJ1-6 TRBV15 . CATSRDSGSSYNSPLHF TGTGCCACCAGCAGAGATAGCGGGAGCTCCTATAATTCACCCCTCCACTTT
. TRBJ2-3 TRBV6-5 . CASSNGASGTDTQYF TGTGCCAGCAGCAACGGCGCTAGCGGCACAGATACGCAGTATTTT
. TRBJ2-3 TRBV9 . CASSARGSPGADTQYF TGTGCCAGCAGCGCGAGGGGGAGCCCCGGGGCAGATACGCAGTATTTT
TRBD1 TRBJ1-2 TRBV7-2 . CASSPSAGQGRFGGYTF TGTGCCAGCAGCCCAAGTGCGGGACAGGGACGTTTCGGGGGCTACACCTTC
TRBD1 TRBJ2-7 TRBV5-1 . CASSFYSQGEYEQYF TGCGCCAGCAGCTTTTATTCGCAGGGGGAGTACGAGCAGTACTTC
TRBD2 TRBJ2-3 TRBV29-1 . CSVDKGLPMATDTQYF TGCAGCGTTGACAAGGGACTACCTATGGCCACAGATACGCAGTATTTT